Listed below are T cell receptor beta chains from one sample, sequenced in a study of response to subunit inactivated influenza vaccine. TCRdb used MiXCR to reprocess the RT-PCR reads, holding one entry per CDR3 protein. The repertoire holds hundreds of thousands of distinct CDR3 sequences, with over 9% as singletons. The same data also contributed to another study, on T cells expressing NK-cell markers.

Material: PBMCs from blood, obtained on the day of vaccination. These receptors came from a man aged 45-65 years who received an inactivated influenza vaccine. Each CDR3 is given with its conserved first and last residue. D genes are given only for firm matches. Clone size is stated in some rows and not others, as once, few, many or a class when expanded.

d_call	v_call	j_call	clone_size	cdr3_nt	cdr3_aa
.	TRBV2	TRBJ2-1	many	TGTGCCAGCAGTGACTCTAGTAGGGAGCAGTTCTTC	CASSDSSREQFF
.	TRBV12-3/TRBV12-4	TRBJ1-5	.	TGTGCCAGCAGTTTAAGGGGGTCACGTTATAGCAATCAGCCCCAGCATTTT	CASSLRGSRYSNQPQHF
TRBD2	TRBV20-1	TRBJ2-7	.	TGCAGTGCTAGAGCCAGCGGGAGGGCCCACGAGCAGTACTTC	CSARASGRAHEQYF
.	TRBV6-1	TRBJ2-1	.	TGTGCCAGCAGCCCGGCACGGCAGGGGCACAATGAGCAGTTCTTC	CASSPARQGHNEQFF
TRBD1	TRBV5-6	TRBJ2-2	few	TGTGCCAGCAGCTTGACCGGGACAGGGTCCGGGGAGCTGTTTTTT	CASSLTGTGSGELFF
.	TRBV5-1	TRBJ2-7	.	TGCGCCAGCAGCTTGGCCCAGCGGGCTACCTACGAGCAGTACTTC	CASSLAQRATYEQYF
TRBD2	TRBV6-1	TRBJ2-1	few	TGTGCCAGCACCTCGACTAGCGGGATCTACAATGAGCAGTTCTTC	CASTSTSGIYNEQFF
.	TRBV5-1	TRBJ1-1	many	TGCGCCAGCAGCGCGGACAGCAGGGACACTGAAGCTTTCTTT	CASSADSRDTEAFF
.	TRBV7-6	TRBJ2-1	.	TGTGCCAGCAGCTTAGAGGGGTGGGACAATGAGCAGTTCTTC	CASSLEGWDNEQFF
.	TRBV10-3	TRBJ2-1	few	TGTGCCATCAGTGGGGTCAGGTCGGATGAGCAGTTCTTC	CAISGVRSDEQFF
.	TRBV27	TRBJ2-7	.	TGTGCCAGCAGTTTATCAACAGCTCCAGGCGAGCAGTACTTC	CASSLSTAPGEQYF
.	TRBV6-1	TRBJ2-7	few	TGTGCCAGCAGCCCCTGGATGGTGGACTTTCCCGACGAGCAGTACTTC	CASSPWMVDFPDEQYF
TRBD1	TRBV7-2	TRBJ2-2	.	TGTGCCAGCAGCTTAGAGGCAGGGGGCGTTGGCGGGGAGCTGTTTTTT	CASSLEAGGVGGELFF
TRBD1	TRBV5-5	TRBJ1-6	.	TGTGCCAGCAGCTTGGGGGGACAGGGCCGCTCACCCCTCCACTTT	CASSLGGQGRSPLHF
.	TRBV10-3	TRBJ2-3	many	TGTGCCATCAGTCCCCAGGGAGCAGATACGCAGTATTTT	CAISPQGADTQYF
.	TRBV12-3/TRBV12-4	TRBJ1-2	many	TGTGCCAGCCGGGGGGAGACTGGCTACACCTTC	CASRGETGYTF
TRBD2	TRBV6-2/TRBV6-3	TRBJ2-1	.	TGTGCCAGCAGATATTCGACGGGAGGCCCGGAGGACAATGAGCAGTTCTTC	CASRYSTGGPEDNEQFF
.	TRBV5-5	TRBJ2-3	.	TGTGCCAGCAGGCAAGTTGCAGATACGCAGTATTTT	CASRQVADTQYF
TRBD1	TRBV7-6	TRBJ2-3	.	TGTGCCAGCAAAGGACAGGGTAGGGGCACAGATACGCAGTATTTT	CASKGQGRGTDTQYF
.	TRBV20-1	TRBJ2-1	.	TGCAGTGCTAGAGGGTGGGGGGGCTCCAATGAGCAGTTCTTC	CSARGWGGSNEQFF
.	TRBV4-3	TRBJ1-6	.	TGCGCCAGCAGCCTCTCGAAGTGGGAACCCCTCCACTTT	CASSLSKWEPLHF
.	TRBV10-3	TRBJ1-5	.	TGTGCCATCAGTGACAGGGGAGGGCATCAGCCCCAGCATTTT	CAISDRGGHQPQHF
.	TRBV10-3	TRBJ2-3	many	TGTGCCATCAGTGAGCAGGGCGGCACAGATACGCAGTATTTT	CAISEQGGTDTQYF
TRBD2	TRBV12-3/TRBV12-4	TRBJ2-1	few	TGTGCCAGCAGTTCCGGACTAGCGGGAGCCCATGAGCAGTTCTTC	CASSSGLAGAHEQFF
.	TRBV28	TRBJ2-5	few	TGTGCCAGCAACCTAGGACACCGACAAGAGACCCAGTACTTC	CASNLGHRQETQYF
.	TRBV29-1	TRBJ1-1	.	TGCAGCGTTGAGGGACTGGGGTCGCGTACTGAAGCTTTCTTT	CSVEGLGSRTEAFF
TRBD1	TRBV2	TRBJ1-1	.	TGTGCCAGCAGGGCCAGGACAGGCCGCACTGAAGCTTTCTTT	CASRARTGRTEAFF
TRBD2	TRBV4-3	TRBJ2-7	.	TGCGCCAGCAGCCTGACTAGCGGGGGGGCTACTACCTACGAGCAGTACTTC	CASSLTSGGATTYEQYF
.	TRBV11-2	TRBJ2-7	many	TGTGCCAGCAGCCCGGGGATCTCCTACGAGCAGTACTTC	CASSPGISYEQYF
.	TRBV11-2	TRBJ2-5	.	TGTGCCAGCAGCTTAAAAGCAATTGAGACCCAGTACTTC	CASSLKAIETQYF
TRBD2	TRBV29-1	TRBJ2-1	few	TGCAGCGCCCTGACTAGCAGTGGTACTGAGCAGTTCTTC	CSALTSSGTEQFF
TRBD1	TRBV9	TRBJ2-5	many	TGTGCCAGCAGCGTAGGCGGGACAGGAGAGACCCAGTACTTC	CASSVGGTGETQYF
TRBD1	TRBV24-1	TRBJ2-1	.	TGTGCCACCAGTGATCCGGGACAGTACAATGAGCAGTTCTTC	CATSDPGQYNEQFF
.	TRBV14	TRBJ2-2	.	TGTGCCAGCAGCCAAGGTATCTTCGGGGAGCTGTTTTTT	CASSQGIFGELFF
TRBD1	TRBV24-1	TRBJ2-2	many	TGTGCCACCAGTGATGACAGGGGCTTCAGGGCGAACACCGGGGAGCTGTTTTTT	CATSDDRGFRANTGELFF
.	TRBV29-1	TRBJ1-5	.	TGCAGCGTTGGCCCCCCGTGGGGTGGACGACGTCAGCCCCAGCATTTT	CSVGPPWGGRRQPQHF
TRBD2	TRBV20-1	TRBJ2-7	few	TGCAGTGCTAGAGATACGGGACTAGCCACCAACTACGAGCAGTACTTC	CSARDTGLATNYEQYF
TRBD2	TRBV20-1	TRBJ2-1	.	TGCAGTGCTGGAGGGGGGACTAGCGGGATCCCCAATGAGCAGTTCTTC	CSAGGGTSGIPNEQFF
.	TRBV10-2	TRBJ2-1	many	TGCGCCAGCAGGGGAATTACAGGGAGGGGACTAAGAGGACCCTACAATGAGCAGTTCTTC	CASRGITGRGLRGPYNEQFF
.	TRBV12-3/TRBV12-4	TRBJ2-3	many	TGTGCCAGCAGTGGCCCCACAGATACGCAGTATTTT	CASSGPTDTQYF
TRBD1	TRBV20-1	TRBJ1-6	many	TGCAGTGCTACAGGGGGTTATTCACCCCTCCACTTT	CSATGGYSPLHF
.	TRBV28	TRBJ2-5	many	TGTGCCAGCAGTGACTCGCAAGAGACCCAGTACTTC	CASSDSQETQYF
TRBD2	TRBV9	TRBJ2-5	few	TGTGCCAGCAGCGCGCCGGGACTAGCGGGGTTTGAGACCCAGTACTTC	CASSAPGLAGFETQYF
.	TRBV9	TRBJ2-7	few	TGTGCCAGCAGCGCAAATTGGGGGCTCGGCGAGCAGTACTTC	CASSANWGLGEQYF
.	TRBV4-3	TRBJ1-1	few	TGCGCCAGCAGCCAAGATATTGGGGCGCTGAACACTGAAGCTTTCTTT	CASSQDIGALNTEAFF
.	TRBV9	TRBJ2-7	.	TGTGCCAGCAGCGTAGCCGGGTCTCCCTCCTACGAGCAGTACTTC	CASSVAGSPSYEQYF
.	TRBV7-8	TRBJ2-3	few	TGTGCCAGCAGCTTAGTAGGGCCAGGAAGCACAGATACGCAGTATTTT	CASSLVGPGSTDTQYF